This entry lists 31 T cell receptor beta chains sequenced from one sample in a study of T cell repertoires in cytomegalovirus infection. TCRdb re-called the reads with MiXCR, one entry per CDR3 protein. The table shows approximately 500,000 distinct CDR3 sequences, with 15% to 20% occurring only once. The sequenced material came from CD8+ T cells from PBMCs. Receptors were obtained from a human donor in good health (CMV status not recorded). Some clones in this sample may be carry-over from other donors' samples.

The rearrangement uses TRBV9 and TRBJ2-1, with D perhaps TRBD1 or TRBD2 (5 bases each). V was cut by 3 bases and J by 2 bases, with 18 bases left in between. Per the germline V gene, CDR1 is SGDLS and CDR2 is YYNGEE. The CDR3 length is 17 residues. The CDR3 here is CASSDGPGTATYNEQFF. CDR3 coding DNA: TGTGCCAGCAGCGACGGACCGGGGACGGCGACCTACAATGAGCAGTTCTTC.

This clonotype was detected only a few times. The chain couples TRBV11-2 to TRBJ2-3; 9 bases are shared with TRBD2. The germline V gene encodes CDR1 SGHAT and CDR2 FQNNGV. V dropped 5 bases and J dropped 2; count of bases not matched to a gene: 8. The CDR3 spans 16 residues. The CDR3: CASSRHLAGLTDTQYF. CDR3 nucleotide sequence: TGTGCCAGCAGCCGCCACCTAGCGGGACTCACAGATACGCAGTATTTT.

The gene calls are TRBV27 and TRBJ2-5, with TRBD2 matching over 10 bases. CDR1 MNHEY and CDR2 SMNVEV come from the germline V gene (reference sequence). With 5 bases clipped from V and 7 bases from J, the junction kept 1 base outside the gene matches. The CDR3 is 12 amino acids. The CDR3 DNA reads TGTGCCAGCAGTCGACTAGCGGGGACCCAGTACTTC. It codes for CASSRLAGTQYF.

The J gene is TRBJ2-7, the V gene TRBV19, with 9 bases fitting TRBD1. V was clipped by 8 bases and J by 1 base; unmatched bases: 6. The CDR3 has 14 amino acids. CDR1 and CDR2 (germline): LNHDA, SQIVND (reference sequence). This chain's CDR3 is CASAPGQGSYEQYF. CDR3 coding DNA: TGTGCCAGTGCCCCGGGACAGGGTTCCTACGAGCAGTACTTC.

This clonotype was seen ten or more times. This chain joins TRBV6-1 and TRBJ2-3; 14 nucleotides align to TRBD2. Losses at the gene ends were 1 base for V and 2 bases for J; bases not matched to a gene: 2. The CDR3 totals 17 residues. Germline loops: CDR1 MNHNS, CDR2 SASEGT. The CDR3 here is CASSEEGLAGVTDTQYF. The CDR3 DNA reads as TGTGCCAGCAGTGAAGAGGGACTAGCGGGAGTCACAGATACGCAGTATTTT.

Details on this clonotype: A clone one base away is much larger, so this may be a read error. This chain links TRBV14 with TRBJ2-6; D is possibly TRBD1 or TRBD2 (6 bases each). This CDR3 has 17 residues. Germline V gives CDR1 SGHDN, CDR2 FVKESK. As DNA, the CDR3 is TGTGCCAGCAGCCAAGGTGTGGGGGGCTCTGAGGCCAACGTCCTGACTTTC. It codes for CASSQGVGGSEANVLTF.

V usage is TRBV12-3 or TRBV12-4 and J usage is TRBJ2-7; D remains ambiguous. The CDR3 covers 11 residues. Trimming took 11 bases from V and 8 from J, leaving 16 bases between them. The CDR3 DNA is TGTGCCGTATCTACGGTTGGAAAGCAGTACTTC. Translation: CAVSTVGKQYF.

This clonotype showed up many times. The CDR3 sequence is CASRVDGTSASYNEQFF. The CDR3 DNA follows: TGCGCCAGCAGGGTTGACGGGACTAGTGCATCCTACAATGAGCAGTTCTTC. J is TRBJ2-1 and V is TRBV4-1, with TRBD2 identical over 8 bases. J lost 1 base, V lost 6 bases, and 11 bases had no gene match. Germline loops: CDR1 MGHRA, CDR2 YSYEKL. This CDR3 region has 17 residues.

This clonotype came up many times. The chain couples TRBV23-1 to TRBJ1-5, with D possibly matching TRBD1 (5 bases). TRBV23-1 is assigned to the ORF class and has an uncertain function. The CDR3 runs 16 residues. V lost 0 bases and J 12 bases, leaving 21 bases between the germline ends. The CDR3 region is CASSQSKCRVRRFQHF. DNA of the CDR3: TGCGCCAGCAGTCAATCTAAATGCAGGGTACGACGGTTCCAGCATTTT.

This clonotype came up many times. CDR3 residues: CASSSTLRGDGNTIYF. CDR3 bases: TGTGCCAGCAGCTCCACTCTACGGGGTGACGGAAACACCATATATTTT. The rearrangement uses TRBV7-2 and TRBJ1-3; no definite D call. Per germline, CDR1 SGHTA and CDR2 FQGNSA. The CDR3 length is 16 residues. The V end was cut by 4 bases, the J end by 4 bases, with 17 bases between. The whole variable domain, remainder taken from reference TRBV7-2 and TRBJ1-3, is GAGVSQSPSNKVTEKGKDVELRCDPISGHTALYWYRQSLGQGLEFLIYFQGNSAPDKSGLPSDRFSAERTGGSVSTLTIQRTQQEDSAVYLCASSSTLRGDGNTIYFGEGSWLTVV.

This clonotype has more than one count but fewer than ten. This chain joins TRBV19 and TRBJ1-2; no reliable D call. V lost 0 bases, J lost 8 bases, and 13 bases lay in between. Germline CDR1 and CDR2: LNHDA and SQIVND (reference sequence). This CDR3 region has 14 residues. The CDR3 spells CASSIDPEAWGYTF. DNA for the CDR3: TGTGCCAGTAGTATAGATCCGGAGGCGTGGGGCTACACCTTC.

This clonotype was recorded a few times. The chain employs TRBV7-9 and TRBJ2-5; TRBD2 might be the D (5 bases). CDR1 and CDR2 (germline): SEHNR, FQNEAQ (reference sequence). V was pared by 1 base and J by 5 bases, with 20 bases between. The length of the CDR3 is 17 residues. CDR3 loop: CASSLVRWTGGWETQYF. In DNA form, the CDR3 reads TGTGCCAGCAGCTTAGTGAGATGGACTGGCGGCTGGGAGACCCAGTACTTC.

As to this clonotype: The conserved phenylalanine or tryptophan is not found at the CDR3 terminus, so this likely reflects a read error. The gene calls are TRBV7-9 and TRBJ2-7; 10 nucleotides line up with TRBD2. The CDR3 runs to 15 residues. CDR1 is SEHNR, CDR2 FQNEAQ, per germline (reference sequence). Trimming cost V 4 bases and J 0 bases; bases outside gene matches: 3. CDR3: CASSSLAGASYEQYL. The CDR3 bases are TGTGCCAGCAGCTCGCTAGCGGGGGCCTCCTACGAGCAGTACTTA.

This clonotype was found many times. The chain links TRBV11-2 to TRBJ2-2; 8 positions agree with TRBD1. Germline loops: CDR1 SGHAT, CDR2 FQNNGV. V gave up 10 bases and J gave up 2 bases; unmatched junction bases: 9. This CDR3 contains 15 residues. DNA for the CDR3: TGTGCCACCGGGACAGGCCTTTCAAACACCGGGGAGCTGTTTTTT. It codes for CATGTGLSNTGELFF.

This clonotype was picked up a small number of times. The rearrangement joins TRBV19 to TRBJ1-1; the D gene is possibly TRBD1 (5 bases). Trimming stripped 3 bases from V and 3 bases from J, with 26 bases between. The germline V gene encodes CDR1 LNHDA and CDR2 SQIVND (reference sequence). The CDR3 extends over 19 amino acids. CDR3 sequence reads: CASSIGVVGARTRDTEAFF. The CDR3 DNA sequence: TGTGCCAGTAGTATTGGTGTCGTCGGGGCCCGTACTCGGGACACTGAAGCTTTCTTT.

Comments on this clonotype: Given a much more abundant clone one base away, this may be a read error. This chain connects TRBV7-8 to TRBJ2-7; D remains ambiguous. V gave up 4 bases and J gave up 5 bases, with 12 bases separating them. The germline gives CDR1 SGHVS, CDR2 FQNEAQ. The CDR3 runs 13 residues. CDR3: CASSWTRNDEQYF. CDR3 DNA: TGTGCCAGCAGCTGGACGAGGAACGACGAGCAGTACTTC.

The J gene is TRBJ1-1, the V gene TRBV7-9; TRBD1 aligns across 9 bases. With V trimmed by 2 bases and J by 8 bases, 3 bases remained unmatched. Germline values: CDR1 SEHNR, CDR2 FQNEAQ (reference sequence). The length of the CDR3 is 13 residues. CDR3 in amino acids: CASSLTGGIEAFF. The CDR3 nucleotides are TGTGCCAGCAGCTTAACAGGGGGCATAGAAGCTTTCTTT.

The chain links TRBV3-1 to TRBJ1-1; a possible D gene is TRBD1 (5 bases). Trimming shortened V by 2 bases and J by 3 bases, and 10 bases separated the two germline ends. The CDR3 consists of 14 residues. Per the germline V gene, CDR1 is LGHDT and CDR2 is YNNKEL (reference sequence). The CDR3 nucleotides are TGTGCCAGCAGCCAACAGGAGGGGCACACTGAAGCTTTCTTT. It encodes CASSQQEGHTEAFF.

Ten or more counts support this clonotype. The chain has TRBV12-3 or TRBV12-4 and TRBJ2-2; D is unclear. Trimming took off 7 bases at V and 7 bases at J, with 7 bases between the two ends. The CDR3 consists of 11 residues. The CDR3 reads CASTSSGELFF. The DNA of the CDR3 is TGTGCCAGCACCTCGAGCGGGGAGCTGTTTTTT.

The CDR3 loop reads CASSLELGGSYEQYF. CDR3 DNA sequence: TGTGCCAGCAGCTTGGAACTAGGGGGATCCTACGAGCAGTACTTC. This chain links TRBV11-2 with TRBJ2-7; maybe TRBD1 (6 bases). The germline CDR1 and CDR2 sequences are SGHAT and FQNNGV. Trimming shortened V by 3 bases and J by 1 base, and 13 bases separated the two germline ends. The CDR3 runs 15 residues.

There are many counts of this clonotype. The V gene is TRBV29-1, the J gene TRBJ2-5; D perhaps matches TRBD1 (5 bases). V dropped 4 bases and J dropped 13 bases, with 16 bases sitting between them. The CDR3 loop spans 11 amino acids. Germline V gene sequence: CDR1 SQVTM, CDR2 ANQGSEA. The CDR3 DNA reads TGCAGCGTTGGGGGCACCGAAGTCCGGTACTTC. Protein sequence: CSVGGTEVRYF. Variable domain in full (rest from reference TRBV29-1 and TRBJ2-5): SAVISQKPSRDICQRGTSLTIQCQVDSQVTMMFWYRQQPGQSLTLIATANQGSEATYESGFVIDKFPISRPNLTFSTLTVSNMSPEDSSIYLCSVGGTEVRYFGPGTRLLVL.

The chain has TRBV5-6 and TRBJ1-3; possibly TRBD1 for D (5 bases). The CDR3 sequence is 17 residues long. The V end was cut by 4 bases, the J end by 0 bases, with 17 bases between. Germline values: CDR1 SGHDT, CDR2 YYEEEE. CDR3 sequence reads: CASSMQGPISSGNTIYF. The CDR3 DNA follows: TGTGCCAGCAGCATGCAGGGACCGATCAGCTCTGGAAACACCATATATTTT.

In this sample, this clonotype turned up many times. This chain uses TRBV15 with TRBJ1-1; D is perhaps TRBD1 (5 bases). CDR1 and CDR2 from the germline V gene are LNHNV and YYDKDF (reference sequence). Trimming shortened V by 5 bases and J by 2 bases, and 18 bases separated the two germline ends. CDR3 size: 16 residues. CDR3 nucleotides: TGTGCCACCAGCCTCCGGGGGAGGGGAGGTAACACTGAAGCTTTCTTT. It encodes CATSLRGRGGNTEAFF. Filled out from reference TRBV15 and TRBJ1-1, the complete variable domain reads DAMVIQNPRYQVTQFGKPVTLSCSQTLNHNVMYWYQQKSSQAPKLLFHYYDKDFNNEADTPDNFQSRRPNTSFCFLDIRSPGLGDTAMYLCATSLRGRGGNTEAFFGQGTRLTVV.

Turning to this clonotype: A read error may explain this, as a much larger clone is one base away. The chain has TRBV27 and TRBJ1-1; D unresolved. The CDR3 runs 14 residues. The germline V gene has CDR1 MNHEY and CDR2 SMNVEV (reference sequence). CDR3 loop: CSSSLFKGNTEAFF. CDR3 sequence (DNA): TGTTCCAGCAGTTTATTCAAGGGGAACACTGAAGCTTTCTTT.

Of note for this clonotype: No conserved phenylalanine or tryptophan is present at the end of the CDR3, so a read error is the likely explanation. The chain links TRBV6-5 to TRBJ2-1; 8 bases agree with TRBD1. V was clipped by 7 bases and J by 5 bases; unmatched bases: 7. The CDR3 length is 14 residues. CDR1 MNHEY and CDR2 SVGAGI come from the germline V gene. The CDR3 coding sequence is TGTGCCAGCATTCCCAGGACAGGGAACAATGAGCAGTTCTTA. Translation: CASIPRTGNNEQFL.

This clonotype came up a few times. The chain is built from TRBV28 and TRBJ2-5, with TRBD2 matching 9 bases. V gave up 5 bases and J gave up 5 bases; unmatched junction bases: 9. Germline V gene sequence: CDR1 MDHEN, CDR2 SYDVKM. This CDR3 is built from 15 residues. The CDR3 region has the DNA TGTGCCAGCAGTCAAACGGGACTAGCCCGGGAGACCCAGTACTTC. It is translated as CASSQTGLARETQYF.

A few counts support this clonotype. The chain employs TRBV23-1 and TRBJ2-2; D is unresolved. TRBV23-1 is classed as an ORF, of uncertain function. Trimming took 0 bases from V and 2 from J, leaving 13 bases between them. This CDR3 comprises 17 residues. The CDR3 DNA reads TGCGCCAGCAGTCAATCTTACCGGGCCCCAAACACCGGGGAGCTGTTTTTT. As protein: CASSQSYRAPNTGELFF.

The table lists this clonotype with a few counts. The chain carries TRBV19 and TRBJ1-5, with 8 bases aligning to TRBD1. Germline lookup yields CDR1 LNHDA and CDR2 SQIVND (reference sequence). Trimming at V came to 2 bases and at J to 7 bases, leaving 13 bases not matched to a gene. The CDR3 covers 17 residues. The CDR3 is CASSISVTGVGRQPQHF. The CDR3 nucleotides are TGTGCCAGTAGTATATCTGTGACAGGGGTAGGTCGGCAGCCCCAGCATTTT.

A note on this clonotype: Given a much more abundant clone one base away, this may be a read error. The chain employs TRBV6-5 and TRBJ1-1; no firm D call. The V end lost 2 bases, the J end lost 6 bases, and 13 bases lay between the germline ends. Germline V gene data show CDR1 as MNHEY and CDR2 as SVGAGI. The CDR3 length is 14 residues. CDR3 residues: CASSYGPVRSEAFF. For the CDR3, the DNA is TGTGCCAGCAGTTACGGGCCTGTTAGGTCTGAAGCTTTCTTT.

This clonotype was seen a few times. The rearrangement links TRBV14 to TRBJ1-2, with D possibly TRBD1 on 6 matching bases. The V gene lost 4 bases and the J gene lost 3 bases, with 15 bases spanning the gap. Germline CDR1 reads SGHDN; CDR2 reads FVKESK. The CDR3 length is 15 residues. The DNA for the CDR3 is TGTGCCAGCAGCCTGACCGGGACACCCTACTATGGCTACACCTTC. It yields the protein CASSLTGTPYYGYTF. The entire variable domain, with the rest obtained from reference TRBV14 and TRBJ1-2, is as follows: EAGVTQFPSHSVIEKGQTVTLRCDPISGHDNLYWYRRVMGKEIKFLLHFVKESKQDESGMPNNRFLAERTGGTYSTLKVQPAELEDSGVYFCASSLTGTPYYGYTFGSGTRLTVV.

This clonotype was detected many times. The rearrangement uses TRBV12-3 or TRBV12-4 and TRBJ1-5, with D hard to call. This CDR3 spans 14 amino acids. Trimming shortened V by 5 bases and J by 4 bases, and 12 bases separated the two germline ends. CDR3 coding DNA: TGTGCCAGCAGTCCCAAACGTCCGAATCAGCCCCAGCATTTT. Translating gives CASSPKRPNQPQHF.